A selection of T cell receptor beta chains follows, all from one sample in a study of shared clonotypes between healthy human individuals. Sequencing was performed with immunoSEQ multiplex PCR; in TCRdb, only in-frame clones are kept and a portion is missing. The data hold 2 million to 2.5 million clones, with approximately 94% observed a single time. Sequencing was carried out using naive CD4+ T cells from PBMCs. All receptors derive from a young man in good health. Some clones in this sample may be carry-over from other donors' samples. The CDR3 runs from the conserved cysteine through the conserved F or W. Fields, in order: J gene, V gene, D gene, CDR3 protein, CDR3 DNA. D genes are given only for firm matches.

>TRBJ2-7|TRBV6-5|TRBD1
CASSYSGQTYEQYF
TGTGCCAGCAGTTACTCGGGACAGACCTACGAGCAGTACTTC
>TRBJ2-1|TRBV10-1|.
CASSAILTASSYNEQFF
TGCGCCAGCAGTGCTATCTTGACAGCAAGCTCCTACAATGAGCAGTTCTTC
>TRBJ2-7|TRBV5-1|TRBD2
CASSAGLAGGYEQYF
TGCGCCAGCAGCGCCGGACTAGCGGGGGGTTACGAGCAGTACTTC
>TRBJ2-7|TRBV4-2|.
CASSLRQDSSYEQYF
TGTGCCAGCAGCCTACGACAGGATAGCTCCTACGAGCAGTACTTC
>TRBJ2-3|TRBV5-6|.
CASSFAPTDTQYF
TGTGCCAGCAGCTTCGCCCCCACAGATACGCAGTATTTT
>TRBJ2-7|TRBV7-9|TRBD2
CASSLATAGGPYEQYF
TGTGCCAGCAGCTTAGCGACGGCGGGAGGGCCCTACGAGCAGTACTTC
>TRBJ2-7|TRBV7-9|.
CASSPLYEQYF
TGTGCCAGCAGCCCACTCTACGAGCAGTACTTC
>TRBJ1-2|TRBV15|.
CATSRDRQDYGYTF
TGTGCCACCAGCAGAGATCGACAGGACTATGGCTACACCTTC
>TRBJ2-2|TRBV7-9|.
CASSRPFHTGELFF
TGTGCCAGCAGCCGCCCTTTCCACACCGGGGAGCTGTTTTTT
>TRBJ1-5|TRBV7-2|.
CASSLGLGGRNSNQPQHF
TGTGCCAGCAGCTTAGGATTAGGGGGAAGGAATAGCAATCAGCCCCAGCATTTT
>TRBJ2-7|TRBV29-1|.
CSVQQGPYEQYF
TGCAGCGTCCAGCAGGGGCCCTACGAGCAGTACTTC
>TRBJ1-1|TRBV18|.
CASSGGQNTEAFF
TGTGCCAGCTCAGGAGGACAGAACACTGAAGCTTTCTTT
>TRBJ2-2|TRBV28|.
CASTHTPLASHGELFF
TGTGCCAGCACCCACACCCCGCTGGCTAGCCACGGGGAGCTGTTTTTT
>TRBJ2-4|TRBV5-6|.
CASSQRVGAKNIQYF
TGTGCCAGCAGCCAACGGGTGGGCGCCAAAAACATTCAGTACTTC
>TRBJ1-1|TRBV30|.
CAWNPTRGGSFF
TGTGCCTGGAACCCCACCAGGGGTGGGTCTTTCTTT
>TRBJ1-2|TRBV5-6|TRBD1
CASSLGFGQGVYGYTF
TGTGCCAGCAGCTTGGGATTTGGACAGGGGGTTTATGGCTACACCTTC
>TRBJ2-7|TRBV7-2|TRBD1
CASSMGQTSYEQYF
TGTGCCAGCAGCATGGGACAGACTTCCTACGAGCAGTACTTC
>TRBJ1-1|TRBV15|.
CATSRGGSMNTEAFF
TGTGCCACCAGCAGGGGGGGCAGCATGAACACTGAAGCTTTCTTT
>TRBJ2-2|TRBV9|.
CASSVFGNVNTGELFF
TGTGCCAGCAGCGTGTTTGGGAATGTGAACACCGGGGAGCTGTTTTTT
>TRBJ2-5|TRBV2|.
CASGLSGLATQETQYF
TGTGCCAGCGGCCTGTCAGGCCTCGCCACTCAAGAGACCCAGTACTTC
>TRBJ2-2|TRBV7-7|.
CASSGVGVGTGELFF
TGTGCCAGCAGCGGGGTGGGCGTGGGCACCGGGGAGCTGTTTTTT
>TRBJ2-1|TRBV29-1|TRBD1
CSVGRGSYNEQFF
TGCAGCGTTGGCAGGGGGAGTTACAATGAGCAGTTCTTC
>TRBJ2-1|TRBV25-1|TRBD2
CASSGGLGFHNEQFF
TGTGCCAGCAGTGGGGGACTAGGGTTCCACAATGAGCAGTTCTTC
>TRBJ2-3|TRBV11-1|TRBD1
CASSTRQGGTDTQYF
TGTGCCAGCAGCACGAGACAGGGAGGCACAGATACGCAGTATTTT
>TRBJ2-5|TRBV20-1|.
CSASDTETQYF
TGCAGTGCTAGCGATACAGAGACCCAGTACTTC
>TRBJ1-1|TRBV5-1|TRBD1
CASSTQGVPNTEAFF
TGCGCCAGCAGCACACAGGGGGTCCCTAACACTGAAGCTTTCTTT
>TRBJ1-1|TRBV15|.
CATSRDGLSQTEAFF
TGTGCCACCAGCAGAGATGGTTTGAGTCAGACTGAAGCTTTCTTT
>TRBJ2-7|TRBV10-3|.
CAISVLGVGYEQYF
TGTGCCATCAGTGTCTTGGGAGTGGGCTACGAGCAGTACTTC
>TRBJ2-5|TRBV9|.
CASSVDTGGETQYF
TGTGCCAGCAGCGTAGACACTGGCGGAGAGACCCAGTACTTC